This paragraph covers one TCR beta chain sequence. Its antigen is not known. TCR alpha and TCR beta cDNA libraries with sample barcodes and UMIs came from 5'RACE using constant-segment primers. Using its own MiXCR run on the 5' RACE reads, TCRdb lists one record per CDR3 protein. The profile shows about 88,000 distinct CDR3 sequences, 25% of them singletons. The sample comes from a study of T-cell memory formation after mild COVID-19. Whole-study context: Each donor largely had its own TCR clusters. Regarding the study as a whole: Within pre-infection memory, some responding clones were found, suggesting cross-reactive memory joined. Among clones contracting day 15 to 85, CD4/CD8 was balanced, whereas later expanders leaned CD4+.

The CDR3 has 16 amino acids. V lost 6 bases to trimming and J lost 6 bases; unmatched junction nucleotides: 10. This chain uses TRBV12-3 or TRBV12-4 with TRBJ2-3; TRBD2 aligns across 12 bases. The TCR sequence derives from a man between 18 and 35 years old who had mild COVID-19 (a few samples of this study predate the infection). Cell type and time point are not known. The sample comprised PBMCs or a T cell subset sorted from them (not recorded which). Here the CDR3 reads CASSPRTSGEWDTQYF. The CDR3 region has the DNA TGTGCCAGCAGCCCACGGACTAGCGGGGAATGGGATACGCAGTATTTT.